The 6 T cell receptor beta chains reported below all come from one sample, sequenced in a study of blood T cells in healthy people across ages. With a J-beta primer mix and a sample-barcoded 5' primer, a second PCR ran roughly 6 to 12 cycles. TCRdb reanalysed the 5' RACE reads using MiXCR and keeps one entry per CDR3 protein. The data show about 680,000 distinct CDR3 sequences, around half seen once. Sequenced: blood. All receptors derive from a woman between 55 and 75 years old in good health.

The V and J genes are TRBV11-2 and TRBJ2-1; D uncertain. The germline CDR1 and CDR2 sequences are SGHAT and FQNNGV. The CDR3 totals 16 residues. Trimming pared 3 bases from V and 0 bases from J, leaving 12 bases between. The chain's CDR3 is CASSLLARSSYNEQFF. CDR3 nucleotide sequence: TGTGCCAGCAGCTTGCTCGCGCGGAGCTCCTACAATGAGCAGTTCTTC.

This clonotype turned up a few times. The chain joins TRBV4-2 to TRBJ2-1, with D uncertain. V was trimmed by 0 bases and J by 4 bases, leaving 7 bases between them. CDR1 and CDR2 from the germline V gene are LGHNA and YNFKEQ. The CDR3 has 14 amino acids. For the CDR3, the DNA is TGTGCCAGCAGCCAAGAGCTCGGGTACAATGAGCAGTTCTTC. Its protein product is CASSQELGYNEQFF.

The chain has TRBV29-1 and TRBJ2-1, with D uncertain. V was shortened by 3 bases and J by 5 bases, with 14 bases between the two germline ends. The CDR3 is 14 amino acids. Germline CDR1 SQVTM, CDR2 ANQGSEA. The CDR3 here is CSVDRDIYDNEQFF. CDR3 sequence (DNA): TGCAGCGTTGACAGAGATATTTACGACAATGAGCAGTTCTTC.

DNA of the CDR3: TGTGCCAGCAGTGACGGACAGGGGGGGTACGAGCAGTACTTC. It translates to CASSDGQGGYEQYF. The chain uses TRBV6-5 and TRBJ2-7, with TRBD1 matching over 10 bases. Germline V gene lookup returns CDR1 MNHEY and CDR2 SVGAGI. V shed 5 bases, J shed 4 bases, and the junction held 5 bases outside the gene matches. The CDR3 has 14 amino acids.

V is TRBV20-1 and J is TRBJ2-1; TRBD2 agrees at 16 bases. With V trimmed by 5 bases and J by 6 bases, 10 bases remained unmatched. This CDR3 contains 17 residues. CDR1 is DFQATT, CDR2 SNEGSKA, per germline (reference sequence). This CDR3 reads CSADPPGLAGGRNEQFF. DNA of the CDR3: TGCAGTGCTGATCCACCGGGACTAGCGGGAGGGCGCAATGAGCAGTTCTTC.

A word on this clonotype: Its ends do not fully match the called genes, so a read error is possible. This chain uses TRBV7-2 with TRBJ2-5; no clear D gene. The J call may be faulty, since TRBJ2-7 better matches the DNA end. There are 14 residues in the CDR3. Germline V gives CDR1 SGHTA, CDR2 FQGNSA. The CDR3 region has the DNA TGTGCCGGCAGCCCACCTGCAGGCACCTACGAGCAGTACTTC. Residues: CAGSPPAGTYEQYF.